This T cell receptor (beta chain) was documented in a study of cytomegalovirus exposure and HLA in healthy donors. The PCR made use of 60 Vbeta and 13 Jbeta primers. Generated by immunoSEQ multiplex PCR, the TCRdb table keeps only in-frame clones and is missing some. The sample lists some 200,000 clones, around three quarters occurring once. From germline, CDR1 is SGHRS and CDR2 YFSETQ. The CDR3 is made up of 12 amino acids. Trimming left V 4 bases short and J 5 bases short, with 10 bases between. A single count supports this clone. Sequences were obtained from PBMCs. The chain joins TRBV5-1 to TRBJ2-7; perhaps TRBD1 as D (6 bases). The TCR comes from a woman aged 30 to 39 in good health and CMV-seropositive. Here the CDR3 reads CASSDDRNEQYF. DNA of the CDR3: TGCGCCAGCAGCGATGACAGGAACGAGCAGTACTTC. The whole variable domain, filled in from reference TRBV5-1 and TRBJ2-7, reads KAGVTQTPRYLIKTRGQQVTLSCSPISGHRSVSWYQQTPGQGLQFLFEYFSETQRNKGNFPGRFSGRQFSNSRSEMNVSTLELGDSALYLCASSDDRNEQYFGPGTRLTVT.